A single sample gave rise to the 10 T cell receptor beta chains below, sequenced in a study of cytomegalovirus exposure and HLA in healthy donors (dated by TCRdb to about 2017). Receptors were amplified or captured by the immunoSEQ multiplex PCR assay. For the multiplex PCR, a mixture combining 60 forward primers for TCR Vbeta segments and 13 reverse primers for TCR Jbeta segments was used. TCRdb re-hosts the immuneACCESS table, in-frame sequences only. Its copies lack some clones; in the studies checked, an unresolved V gene accounts for under half of them, and the cause for the rest is not known. Recorded for this sample are around 230,000 clones; roughly 84% of them occurred a single time. The ten largest clones take up around 0.22% of the sample. Sequencing used PBMCs. The receptor set was obtained from a girl aged 2 to 10 in good health and CMV-seronegative.

This sequence joins TRBV29-1 and TRBJ2-5; the D gene is possibly TRBD2 (7 bases). From germline, CDR1 is SQVTM and CDR2 ANQGSEA. Trimming left V 3 bases short and J 5 bases short, with 10 bases between. The CDR3 length is 12 residues. The DNA for the CDR3 is TGCAGCGTTGAGGAGGGGGGGGAGACCCAGTACTTC. It translates to CSVEEGGETQYF. The full variable domain, its missing parts supplied by reference TRBV29-1 and TRBJ2-5, is SAVISQKPSRDICQRGTSLTIQCQVDSQVTMMFWYRQQPGQSLTLIATANQGSEATYESGFVIDKFPISRPNLTFSTLTVSNMSPEDSSIYLCSVEEGGETQYFGPGTRLLVL.

J is TRBJ1-3 and V is TRBV6-6; TRBD1 matches at 11 bases. V shed 6 bases and J 5 bases; nucleotides not matched to a gene: 6. The CDR3 length is 15 residues. Germline V CDR1 and CDR2: MNHNY, SVGAGI (reference sequence). The chain's CDR3 is CASREDRGLRNTIYF. CDR3 in DNA: TGTGCCAGCAGGGAGGACAGGGGGCTCCGAAACACCATATATTTT.

There are a few counts of this clone. J is TRBJ1-1 and V is TRBV5-4; 10 bases are a match to TRBD1. The CDR3 is made up of 15 amino acids. V lost 4 bases to trimming and J lost 3 bases; unmatched junction nucleotides: 6. CDR1 is SGHNT, CDR2 YYREEE, per germline (reference sequence). The CDR3 nucleotides are TGTGCCAGCAGCCCCGGGACAGGGGCGGACACTGAAGCTTTCTTT. Protein: CASSPGTGADTEAFF. Variable domain in full (rest from reference TRBV5-4 and TRBJ1-1): ETGVTQSPTHLIKTRGQQVTLRCSSQSGHNTVSWYQQALGQGPQFIFQYYREEENGRGNFPPRFSGLQFPNYSSELNVNALELDDSALYLCASSPGTGADTEAFFGQGTRLTVV.

This chain joins TRBV18 and TRBJ2-5; D is perhaps TRBD2 (6 bases). Trimming left V 4 bases short and J 2 bases short, with 11 bases between. In germline, CDR1 is KGHSH, CDR2 LQKENI. CDR3 length equals 14 residues. The CDR3 DNA reads TGTGCCAGCTCACGGCCGGGACTTCAAGAGACCCAGTACTTC. This sequence encodes CASSRPGLQETQYF.

The V and J genes are TRBV5-1 and TRBJ2-2, with D perhaps TRBD2 (6 bases). This CDR3 is built from 15 residues. Trimming stripped 1 base from V and 2 bases from J, with 9 bases between. Germline V gene lookup returns CDR1 SGHRS and CDR2 YFSETQ. CDR3 DNA sequence: TGCGCCAGCAGCTTGTGGGACTCCAACACCGGGGAGCTGTTTTTT. Protein: CASSLWDSNTGELFF.

The chain employs TRBV5-6 and TRBJ2-1; 7 nucleotides line up with TRBD1. V was pared by 4 bases and J by 3 bases, with 10 bases of the junction left unmatched. From germline, CDR1 is SGHDT and CDR2 YYEEEE. This CDR3 region has 16 residues. Here the CDR3 reads CASSPLGRDSYNEQFF. In DNA, the CDR3 is TGTGCCAGCAGCCCCTTGGGCCGGGACAGCTACAATGAGCAGTTCTTC.

The genes are TRBV7-9 and TRBJ2-5; D possibly corresponds to TRBD2 (6 bases). Germline V gene lookup returns CDR1 SEHNR and CDR2 FQNEAQ (reference sequence). This CDR3 has 14 residues. Trimming removed 5 bases at V and 1 base at J, with 11 bases between. The CDR3 loop reads CASSLRGAQETQYF. The CDR3 DNA reads TGTGCCAGCAGCCTCCGCGGGGCCCAAGAGACCCAGTACTTC.

The chain carries TRBV18 and TRBJ2-1, with D perhaps TRBD1 (5 bases). From germline, CDR1 is KGHSH and CDR2 LQKENI. The CDR3 has 12 residues. Between the trimmed V and J ends, which lost 3 bases and 13 bases, there was a span of 13 bases. The CDR3 sequence is CASSPVQGLQFF. CDR3 coding DNA: TGTGCCAGCTCACCGGTCCAGGGCCTACAGTTCTTC.

This clone was seen just once. The chain employs TRBV5-6 and TRBJ1-2, with 7 bases identical to TRBD1. Trimming removed 5 bases from V and 8 bases from J; junction bases left unmatched: 6. The CDR3 has 12 amino acids. Germline V CDR1 and CDR2: SGHDT, YYEEEE. CDR3 sequence (DNA): TGTGCCAGCAGTTTAGGGGGCGAAGGCTACACCTTC. Its translation: CASSLGGEGYTF. The full variable domain, in which reference TRBV5-6 and TRBJ1-2 provide the parts outside the CDR3, is DAGVTQSPTHLIKTRGQQVTLRCSPKSGHDTVSWYQQALGQGPQFIFQYYEEEERQRGNFPDRFSGHQFPNYSSELNVNALLLGDSALYLCASSLGGEGYTFGSGTRLTVV.

The gene calls are TRBV7-9 and TRBJ2-3; D is possibly TRBD2 (5 bases). V lost 0 bases and J lost 1, with 5 bases in between. The germline V gene encodes CDR1 SEHNR and CDR2 FQNEAQ (reference sequence). CDR3 length: 14 amino acids. CDR3 in amino acids: CASSLASGTDTQYF. The CDR3 DNA reads as TGTGCCAGCAGCTTAGCTAGCGGCACAGATACGCAGTATTTT.